Shown below are 12 T cell receptor beta chains from a single sample sequenced in a study of blood T cell repertoires in COVID-19. Here immunoSEQ multiplex PCR was the method, and the copy in TCRdb shows in-frame clones only, minus some. The table includes over 200,000 clones, around 80% detected once. Sequenced input: peripheral blood. The receptors were gathered from an elderly woman with active or convalescent COVID-19.

Points on this clone: Other DNA variants within this sample encode the same CDR3. CDR3 nucleotides: TGTGCCAGCAGCGTCGGCGGGAGCACCTACAATGAGCAGTTCTTC. Its translation is CASSVGGSTYNEQFF. This sequence joins TRBV9 and TRBJ2-1; 7 bases are shared with TRBD2. The V segment lost 2 bases and the J segment 2 bases; nucleotides outside the gene matches: 4. CDR1 and CDR2 from the germline V gene are SGDLS and YYNGEE. The CDR3 runs 15 residues.

This clone was observed a few times. The chain couples TRBV29-1 to TRBJ2-1, with 12 bases identical to TRBD1. The CDR3 loop spans 15 amino acids. Germline lookup yields CDR1 SQVTM and CDR2 ANQGSEA. The J segment lost 5 bases and the V segment lost 2 bases, leaving 4 bases of the junction unmatched. The CDR3 bases are TGCAGCGTTGAAAGGGGACAGGGGGCTGACAATGAGCAGTTCTTC. Translated, it gives CSVERGQGADNEQFF.

J is TRBJ2-3 and V is TRBV28; 9 nucleotides align to TRBD2. The length of the CDR3 is 17 residues. In germline, CDR1 is MDHEN, CDR2 SYDVKM. Trimming removed 4 bases from V and 1 base from J; junction bases left unmatched: 9. CDR3 amino acids: CASSSLGSGGRTDTQYF. CDR3 in DNA: TGTGCCAGCAGTTCCCTAGGTAGCGGGGGTCGCACAGATACGCAGTATTTT. The full variable domain, completed using reference TRBV28 and TRBJ2-3, is DVKVTQSSRYLVKRTGEKVFLECVQDMDHENMFWYRQDPGLGLRLIYFSYDVKMKEKGDIPEGYSVSREKKERFSLILESASTNQTSMYLCASSSLGSGGRTDTQYFGPGTRLTVL.

The V and J genes are TRBV9 and TRBJ2-7, with unresolved D. The CDR3 covers 13 residues. The germline gives CDR1 SGDLS, CDR2 YYNGEE. Trimming stripped 0 bases from V and 4 bases from J, with 8 bases between. The DNA of the CDR3 is TGTGCCAGCAGCGTAGGTCTAGAGTACGAGCAGTACTTC. Its protein product is CASSVGLEYEQYF.

This clone was detected a few times. V and J are TRBV5-1 and TRBJ2-5; 12 nucleotides align to TRBD2. CDR3 length: 14 amino acids. CDR1 SGHRS and CDR2 YFSETQ come from the germline V gene. V was pared by 4 bases and J by 5 bases, with 3 bases of the junction left unmatched. CDR3 sequence reads: CASSPSGGVETQYF. For the CDR3, the DNA is TGCGCCAGCAGCCCTAGCGGGGGGGTGGAGACCCAGTACTTC.

This chain links TRBV10-3 with TRBJ2-7; 7 nucleotides match TRBD1. The V and J ends lost 0 bases and 3 bases, in that order; junction bases with no gene match: 2. The V gene's germline CDR1 is ENHRY and CDR2 SYGVKD. This CDR3 is 14 amino acids long. The CDR3 DNA follows: TGTGCCATCAGTGAGTCCCGGGACAGCTACGAGCAGTACTTC. Protein: CAISESRDSYEQYF.

The chain joins TRBV23-1 to TRBJ1-4; TRBD1 agrees at 9 bases. TRBV23-1 is given ORF status, its function remaining uncertain. The CDR3 contains 16 residues. V gave up 0 bases and J gave up 7 bases; unmatched junction bases: 6. The CDR3 sequence: CASSQSYRGPREKLFF. The CDR3 DNA reads TGCGCCAGCAGTCAATCTTACAGGGGGCCGCGTGAAAAACTGTTTTTT.

This clone was seen only once. The chain is built from TRBV4-3 and TRBJ2-5, with 10 positions matching TRBD1. The CDR3 spans 15 residues. The junction had 4 bases not matched to a gene; V was cut back by 4 bases and J by 2 bases. CDR1 is LGHNA, CDR2 YSLEER, per germline. CDR3 bases: TGCGCCAGCAGCCGAGACAGGGGGCTTCAAGAGACCCAGTACTTC. It encodes CASSRDRGLQETQYF.

A word on this clone: One end of the junction is discordant with germline, which a read error may explain. Other nucleotide sequences in the sample specify the same CDR3. The chain is built from TRBV6-5 and TRBJ1-1; tentative D call: TRBD1 (6 bases). Per germline, CDR1 MNHEY and CDR2 SVGAGI. This CDR3 spans 15 amino acids. CDR3 coding DNA: TGTGCTAGCAGTTACTCGACAGGTAGGAACACTGAAGCTTTCTTT. It codes for CASSYSTGRNTEAFF.

This chain uses TRBV7-2 with TRBJ2-7; D not resolved. The CDR3 sequence is 15 residues long. The V and J ends lost 1 base and 0 bases respectively, with 10 bases between them. Germline CDR1 SGHTA, CDR2 FQGNSA. CDR3 in DNA: TGTGCCAGCAGCTTAGATCCGACTCCCTCCTACGAGCAGTACTTC. It is translated as CASSLDPTPSYEQYF. Looking up the rest from reference TRBV7-2 and TRBJ2-7 gives the full variable domain: GAGVSQSPSNKVTEKGKDVELRCDPISGHTALYWYRQSLGQGLEFLIYFQGNSAPDKSGLPSDRFSAERTGGSVSTLTIQRTQQEDSAVYLCASSLDPTPSYEQYFGPGTRLTVT.

This clone has more than one count but fewer than ten. This rearrangement joins TRBV11-2 to TRBJ2-1; the D gene is possibly TRBD1 (6 bases). Trimming pared 5 bases from V and 12 bases from J, leaving 11 bases between. The length of the CDR3 is 11 residues. Germline V lookup: CDR1 SGHAT, CDR2 FQNNGV. In DNA, the CDR3 is TGTGCCAGCAGCATACAGGGCGGGCAGTTCTTC. This codes for CASSIQGGQFF.

The V call is TRBV4-3, the J call TRBJ1-6, with a weak D call TRBD1 (5 bases). Trimming stripped 0 bases from V and 9 bases from J, with 15 bases between. The CDR3 runs 16 residues. CDR1 is LGHNA and CDR2 is YSLEER in the germline V gene. CDR3 protein: CASSQERGTVSSPLHF. CDR3 bases: TGCGCCAGCAGCCAAGAAAGGGGAACTGTTAGTTCACCCCTCCACTTT.